This paragraph covers one T cell receptor beta chain sequence. Its matching antigen is unknown. Trimming removed 3 bases from V and 3 bases from J, with 11 bases in between. This CDR3 has 14 amino acids. The V gene's germline CDR1 is SGHTA and CDR2 FQGNSA. The sample comes from a study of human T cells and chemical hapten exposure. Study-level findings and limits: There was no change with DPC sensitization in TCRs above 1 in 1000 frequency.

Time point described: patch test 2, 6 weeks after DPC sensitization. As for treatment: therapeutic diphenylcyclopropenone sensitization with weekly scalp DPC. Unfractionated whole blood was the source of the extracted total RNA. TCRdb fed the RACE reads into MiXCR, producing one record per CDR3 protein. The sample includes 100,000 or so distinct CDR3 sequences, about a tenth of them seen just once. The TCR comes from a woman between 35 and 50 years old with alopecia areata. Some clones in this sample may be carry-over from other donors' samples. The rearrangement uses TRBV7-2 and TRBJ1-1; D is possibly TRBD1 (6 bases). The sequencing used whole blood, collected in connection with sensitization to the hapten diphenylcyclopropenone (DPC). The CDR3 region is CASSLASGDTEAFF. The CDR3 nucleotides read TGTGCCAGCAGCTTGGCCTCAGGGGACACTGAAGCTTTCTTT.